A single sample gave rise to the 32 T cell receptor beta chains below, sequenced in a study of cytomegalovirus exposure and HLA in healthy donors. The PCR used 60 Vbeta and 13 Jbeta primers. The assay was immunoSEQ multiplex PCR, and TCRdb's table has in-frame clones only and misses some. The table has roughly 90,000 clones, around 78% seen once. Sequences were obtained from PBMCs. Receptors originate from a woman aged 40 to 50 in good health and CMV-seropositive.

The chain uses TRBV4-1 and TRBJ2-1, with a tentative D call TRBD1 (6 bases). The V gene lost 1 base and the J gene lost 3 bases, with 7 bases spanning the gap. Germline V gene sequence: CDR1 MGHRA, CDR2 YSYEKL. This CDR3 is built from 14 residues. CDR3 loop: CASSQVGGYNEQFF. The CDR3 DNA follows: TGCGCCAGCAGCCAAGTAGGGGGCTACAATGAGCAGTTCTTC.

V gene TRBV28 combines with J gene TRBJ2-1; 12 nucleotides align to TRBD2. The CDR3 has 16 residues. The ends lost 7 bases at V and 5 bases at J; junction bases unmatched: 9. Germline lookup yields CDR1 MDHEN and CDR2 SYDVKM. The CDR3 spells CASTPTSGRIHNEQFF. CDR3 sequence (DNA): TGTGCCAGCACCCCAACTAGCGGGAGGATTCACAATGAGCAGTTCTTC.

The chain joins TRBV28 to TRBJ1-6; D gene uncertain. Germline V gene lookup returns CDR1 MDHEN and CDR2 SYDVKM. V lost 7 bases and J 6 bases, leaving 7 bases between the germline ends. This CDR3 spans 12 amino acids. The CDR3 nucleotides read TGTGCCAGCATAGGGAGTAATTCACCCCTCCACTTT. Protein: CASIGSNSPLHF.

This chain uses TRBV7-3 with TRBJ2-1, with D maybe TRBD1 (5 bases). The CDR3 consists of 12 residues. Trimming shortened V by 4 bases and J by 7 bases, and 8 bases separated the two germline ends. In germline, CDR1 is SGHTA, CDR2 FQGTGA. This CDR3 is CASSSQGNEQFF. Written as DNA, the CDR3 is TGTGCCAGCAGCTCTCAGGGTAATGAGCAGTTCTTC.

This chain connects TRBV21-1 to TRBJ2-7; no DNA check was done on the table's D call, TRBD1. TRBV21-1 is a known pseudogene. CDR3 length: 17 residues. Here the CDR3 reads CASSKECTGTGGDEQYF. DNA of the CDR3: TGTGCCAGCAGCAAAGAATGCACCGGGACAGGGGGCGACGAGCAGTACTTC.

The chain joins TRBV5-1 to TRBJ2-1; no clear D. Germline assignment: CDR1 SGHRS and CDR2 YFSETQ. There are 14 residues in the CDR3. V dropped 0 bases and J dropped 3 bases, with 7 bases sitting between them. CDR3 coding DNA: TGCGCCAGCAGCTTGGGCGGTGGCTACAATGAGCAGTTCTTC. Translation: CASSLGGGYNEQFF.

The chain links TRBV19 to TRBJ1-4; possibly TRBD1 for D (5 bases). CDR3 length: 14 residues. V was trimmed by 5 bases and J by 7 bases, leaving 14 bases between them. Germline loops: CDR1 LNHDA, CDR2 SQIVND (reference sequence). CDR3 nucleotides: TGTGCCAGTAGTTATAGTGGTAGGGGTGAAAAACTGTTTTTT. It specifies CASSYSGRGEKLFF.

The CDR3 DNA sequence: TGTGCCAGCAGTGATCCCGGTAGCGGGAGGGACAATGAGCAGTTCTTC. It yields the protein CASSDPGSGRDNEQFF. The J gene is TRBJ2-1, the V gene TRBV2; 11 nucleotides match TRBD2. The CDR3 runs to 16 residues. With V trimmed by 3 bases and J by 5 bases, 6 bases remained unmatched. Looked up from germline, CDR1 is SNHLY and CDR2 is FYNNEI.

The V call is TRBV7-8, the J call TRBJ1-1, with unresolved D. Germline V gives CDR1 SGHVS, CDR2 FQNEAQ. With 6 bases removed from V and 4 bases from J, the gap between germline ends came to 12 bases. CDR3 size: 13 residues. The CDR3: CASSQDRGTEAFF. Written as DNA, the CDR3 is TGTGCCAGCAGTCAGGACCGGGGCACTGAAGCTTTCTTT.

This clone was counted a few times. Different DNA sequences within this sample yield the same CDR3. The rearrangement links TRBV6-1 to TRBJ2-7, with 12 bases matching TRBD2. Per the germline V gene, CDR1 is MNHNS and CDR2 is SASEGT. This CDR3 has 15 amino acids. The V gene end was trimmed by 2 bases and the J gene end by 2 bases; junction bases not matched to a gene: 1. The CDR3 loop reads CASSERLAGAYEQYF. CDR3 coding DNA: TGTGCCAGCAGTGAACGACTAGCGGGAGCCTACGAGCAGTACTTC.

The DNA for the CDR3 is TGCGCCAGCAGCCAAGCCGCCGGACTAGCGGGGCCTTCCTACGAGCAGTACTTC. Translation gives CASSQAAGLAGPSYEQYF. The chain carries TRBV4-3 and TRBJ2-7; the match to TRBD2 covers 12 bases. There are 18 residues in the CDR3. Germline CDR1 is LGHNA and CDR2 is YSLEER. The J segment lost 1 base and the V segment lost 1 base, leaving 8 bases of the junction unmatched.

This clone appeared a few times. This chain links TRBV5-1 with TRBJ2-3; maybe TRBD1 (6 bases). The CDR3 contains 14 residues. V lost 4 bases, J lost 2 bases, and 11 bases lay in between. The germline gives CDR1 SGHRS, CDR2 YFSETQ. CDR3: CASSLDSHTDTQYF. CDR3 nucleotide sequence: TGCGCCAGCAGCCTGGACAGCCACACAGATACGCAGTATTTT. The full variable domain, with the rest looked up from reference TRBV5-1 and TRBJ2-3, is KAGVTQTPRYLIKTRGQQVTLSCSPISGHRSVSWYQQTPGQGLQFLFEYFSETQRNKGNFPGRFSGRQFSNSRSEMNVSTLELGDSALYLCASSLDSHTDTQYFGPGTRLTVL.

This clone was counted only a few times. The chain couples TRBV6-5 to TRBJ1-2; D is unresolved. Germline CDR1 reads MNHEY; CDR2 reads SVGAGI. Trimming removed 5 bases from V and 4 bases from J, with 14 bases in between. This CDR3 contains 14 residues. CDR3 residues: CASSAPAVRYGYTF. In DNA, the CDR3 is TGTGCCAGCAGTGCCCCCGCGGTGCGCTATGGCTACACCTTC.

Comments on this clone: At one end the junction does not follow the germline gene, possibly because of a read error. The chain combines TRBV6-6 with TRBJ2-5; 8 nucleotides align to TRBD2. Germline CDR1 is MNHNY and CDR2 is SVGAGI (reference sequence). There are 15 residues in the CDR3. The CDR3 loop reads CASSHQAGERETRYF. In DNA form, the CDR3 reads TGTGCCAGCAGTCACCAAGCGGGAGAGAGGGAGACCCGGTACTTC.

The V call is TRBV7-2, the J call TRBJ1-6, with D possibly being TRBD1 (6 bases). CDR3 length: 16 residues. The ends were cut back, 4 bases at V and 10 bases at J, with 20 bases in the middle. CDR1 and CDR2 from the germline V gene are SGHTA and FQGNSA. CDR3 protein: CASSSSSSGRGSPLHF. CDR3 bases: TGTGCCAGCAGCTCCTCATCCTCAGGGAGGGGGTCACCCCTCCACTTT. The whole variable domain, filled in from reference TRBV7-2 and TRBJ1-6, reads GAGVSQSPSNKVTEKGKDVELRCDPISGHTALYWYRQSLGQGLEFLIYFQGNSAPDKSGLPSDRFSAERTGGSVSTLTIQRTQQEDSAVYLCASSSSSSGRGSPLHFGNGTRLTVT.

The chain couples TRBV4-3 to TRBJ2-7; TRBD1 matches 8 bases. The CDR3 runs 16 residues. V lost 4 bases to trimming and J lost 2 bases; unmatched junction nucleotides: 10. CDR1 and CDR2 (germline): LGHNA, YSLEER. The DNA for the CDR3 is TGCGCCAGCAGCCTGTCCGGGACAGGCTACCCCTACGAGCAGTACTTC. It codes for CASSLSGTGYPYEQYF.

The chain combines TRBV4-3 with TRBJ2-6; D remains unclear. V shed 0 bases and J shed 1 base, with 7 bases lying between them. The CDR3 spans 16 residues. Looked up from germline, CDR1 is LGHNA and CDR2 is YSLEER. The CDR3 here is CASSQDRGSGANVLTF. Written as DNA, the CDR3 is TGCGCCAGCAGCCAAGATAGAGGTTCTGGGGCCAACGTCCTGACTTTC.

The chain's CDR3 is CASSLLAGVSYNEQFF. The CDR3 coding sequence is TGTGCCAGCAGCTTGCTAGCGGGAGTGTCCTACAATGAGCAGTTCTTC. The chain combines TRBV5-6 with TRBJ2-1; 10 bases agree with TRBD2. V lost 1 base and J lost 1; bases outside the gene matches: 2. Germline V gene sequence: CDR1 SGHDT, CDR2 YYEEEE. The CDR3 has 16 amino acids.

The chain has TRBV7-9 and TRBJ2-1; maybe TRBD1 (6 bases). Germline lookup yields CDR1 SEHNR and CDR2 FQNEAQ (reference sequence). This CDR3 comprises 15 residues. The V end lost 1 base, the J end lost 6 bases, and 13 bases lay between the germline ends. CDR3 nucleotide sequence: TGTGCCAGCAGCTTAGGGACAGACCTAGGCAATGAGCAGTTCTTC. Translating gives CASSLGTDLGNEQFF.

This clone appeared once. This chain joins TRBV5-1 and TRBJ1-2; D is perhaps TRBD1 (5 bases). CDR1 and CDR2 from the germline V gene are SGHRS and YFSETQ. Trimming took 1 base from V and 3 from J, leaving 13 bases between them. This CDR3 is 15 amino acids long. CDR3 bases: TGCGCCAGCAGCTTGACAGGCCCCCCCGACTATGGCTACACCTTC. Translating it yields CASSLTGPPDYGYTF.

The genes are TRBV10-3 and TRBJ1-1; no clear D gene. The CDR3 extends over 15 amino acids. Trimming shortened V by 0 bases and J by 4 bases, and 12 bases separated the two germline ends. In germline, CDR1 is ENHRY, CDR2 SYGVKD. CDR3 loop: CAISESNSGGTEAFF. The CDR3 DNA sequence: TGTGCCATCAGTGAGTCGAACAGTGGAGGCACTGAAGCTTTCTTT.

This clone was found once. The V gene is TRBV4-3, the J gene TRBJ2-7, with a tentative D call TRBD2 (6 bases). Germline CDR1 and CDR2: LGHNA and YSLEER. This CDR3 comprises 15 residues. V shed 3 bases and J shed 3 bases, with 15 bases lying between them. The CDR3 nucleotides read TGCGCCAGCAGCCAGAGCCGGGACTCCTACTACGAGCAGTACTTC. Translation gives CASSQSRDSYYEQYF.

About this clone itself: Within the sample, other DNA sequences also encode this same CDR3. The chain joins TRBV5-1 to TRBJ1-4; 8 bases agree with TRBD1. This CDR3 is 14 amino acids long. Looked up from germline, CDR1 is SGHRS and CDR2 is YFSETQ. Trimming cost V 2 bases and J 6 bases; bases outside gene matches: 3. The CDR3 is CASSFGQGDEKLFF. The CDR3 DNA sequence: TGCGCCAGCAGCTTCGGACAGGGTGATGAAAAACTGTTTTTT.

The rearrangement joins TRBV7-9 to TRBJ2-5, with TRBD1 matching over 7 bases. V was pared by 0 bases and J by 3 bases, with 4 bases of the junction left unmatched. The CDR3 totals 15 residues. Germline CDR1 and CDR2: SEHNR and FQNEAQ (reference sequence). The CDR3 region is CASSLAPDREETQYF. CDR3 bases: TGTGCCAGCAGCTTAGCGCCTGACAGGGAAGAGACCCAGTACTTC.

The rearrangement joins TRBV5-5 to TRBJ1-5; D remains ambiguous. Germline V gives CDR1 SGHKS, CDR2 YYEKEE (reference sequence). Deletions cut 4 bases from V and 2 bases from J, with 16 bases between. This CDR3 has 16 amino acids. CDR3 sequence reads: CASSPAPQAGNQPQHF. CDR3 nucleotide sequence: TGTGCCAGCAGCCCTGCCCCGCAGGCTGGCAATCAGCCCCAGCATTTT.

V gene TRBV5-4 combines with J gene TRBJ1-1, with 8 nucleotides matching TRBD1. The CDR3 runs 17 residues. J was trimmed by 6 bases and V by 4 bases; bases with no gene match: 17. Germline loops: CDR1 SGHNT, CDR2 YYREEE (reference sequence). CDR3 protein: CASSTYAGTGFYSEAFF. In DNA form, the CDR3 reads TGTGCCAGCAGCACTTATGCCGGGACAGGCTTCTATTCTGAAGCTTTCTTT.

This clone was detected only a few times. The chain is built from TRBV27 and TRBJ2-7; 10 nucleotides line up with TRBD2. With 0 bases clipped from V and 7 bases from J, the junction kept 3 bases outside the gene matches. The CDR3 runs 14 residues. CDR1 is MNHEY and CDR2 is SMNVEV in the germline V gene (reference sequence). CDR3 amino acids: CASSLSAGGLEQYF. The DNA for the CDR3 is TGTGCCAGCAGTTTATCAGCGGGAGGGTTAGAGCAGTACTTC.

V is TRBV28 and J is TRBJ1-6, with 7 bases that match TRBD1. The CDR3 is 12 residues long. CDR1 MDHEN and CDR2 SYDVKM come from the germline V gene. Germline trimming cut 10 bases from V and 14 bases from J; bases unmatched to any gene: 11. As DNA, the CDR3 is TGTGCCACCACACTAACAGGGGAATCCCTCCACTTT. Protein product: CATTLTGESLHF.

The V call is TRBV5-3, the J call TRBJ1-3; TRBD1 is a possible D gene (5 bases). TRBV5-3 is identified as an open reading frame with a role that is uncertain. V was shortened by 2 bases and J by 2 bases, with 11 bases between the two germline ends. This CDR3 has 15 residues. CDR3 bases: TGTGCCAGAAGCTTCCCTGGGGGGGCTGGAAACACCATATATTTT. Protein sequence: CARSFPGGAGNTIYF.

The chain links TRBV19 to TRBJ1-5, with a tentative D call TRBD1 (6 bases). CDR1 and CDR2 from the germline V gene are LNHDA and SQIVND (reference sequence). The CDR3 is 15 amino acids. V was cut by 3 bases and J by 7 bases, with 16 bases left in between. The CDR3 protein is CASSMGQGLRQPQHF. CDR3 sequence (DNA): TGTGCCAGTAGTATGGGGCAGGGGTTAAGGCAGCCCCAGCATTTT.

The chain joins TRBV18 to TRBJ1-1, with D perhaps matching TRBD1 (6 bases). Trimming took off 3 bases at V and 0 bases at J, with 20 bases between the two ends. The germline gives CDR1 KGHSH, CDR2 LQKENI. The CDR3 spans 18 residues. This CDR3 is CASSPQEQGVLMNTEAFF. The CDR3 DNA follows: TGTGCCAGCTCACCGCAAGAACAGGGAGTCCTAATGAACACTGAAGCTTTCTTT.

J is TRBJ2-1 and V is TRBV19, with D perhaps TRBD2 (5 bases). The V gene's germline CDR1 is LNHDA and CDR2 SQIVND (reference sequence). This CDR3 has 13 residues. Trimming removed 6 bases from V and 8 bases from J, with 14 bases in between. The chain's CDR3 is CASRSQRHDEQFF. As DNA, the CDR3 is TGTGCCAGTAGGTCCCAGCGGCACGATGAGCAGTTCTTC.